These T cell receptor beta chains were read from a single sample in a study of T-cell memory formation after mild COVID-19. TCRdb called the 5' RACE reads again in MiXCR, with one record for every CDR3 protein. The sample lists hundreds of thousands of distinct CDR3 sequences, over 15% occurring once. Source material: PBMCs or a T cell subset sorted from them (not recorded which). Every receptor here comes from an adult woman who had mild COVID-19 (a few samples of this study predate the infection). Cell type and time point are not known. CDR3s include the opening cysteine and the closing phenylalanine or tryptophan. The D gene is left open where the match is weak.

V gene	D gene	J gene	CDR3 length	CDR3 protein
TRBV4-2	-	TRBJ2-2	16	CASSHGTRGNTGELFF
TRBV7-2	TRBD1	TRBJ2-7	14	CASRPSTGGYEQYF
TRBV5-6	TRBD1	TRBJ2-7	15	CASSLYGTGGAEQYF
TRBV24-1	-	TRBJ2-5	16	CATSDQGASSLGTQYF
TRBV5-5	-	TRBJ1-1	14	CASSHGGFGTEAFF
TRBV4-1	-	TRBJ1-5	15	CASSQGVWGNQPQHF
TRBV2	-	TRBJ1-1	15	CASLIPGQGKIRAFF
TRBV12-3/TRBV12-4	TRBD1	TRBJ2-7	13	CASRDRVSYEQYF
TRBV9	-	TRBJ1-2	16	CASSVLPDAGNYGYTF
TRBV5-1	-	TRBJ2-2	16	CASSLVGRGDTGELFF
TRBV15	-	TRBJ2-3	13	CATSRDFADTQYF
TRBV5-1	-	TRBJ2-6	16	CASSLTWVVGANVLTF
TRBV7-9	TRBD2	TRBJ2-5	16	CASSLGVAGTQETQYF
TRBV14	-	TRBJ1-1	13	CASSQEPGTEAFF
TRBV4-3	-	TRBJ1-2	18	CASSPSDRSIRWSDGYTF
TRBV19	TRBD1	TRBJ1-1	14	CASSIDIQGGKAFF
TRBV7-9	-	TRBJ2-7	16	CASSLVRGTRIYEQYF
TRBV5-6	-	TRBJ1-4	15	CASSLVTTTNEKLFF
TRBV11-2	TRBD2	TRBJ2-7	17	CASSSSGVGTSGYEQYF
TRBV6-1	-	TRBJ1-6	13	CASSGTPNSPLHF
TRBV5-1	TRBD1	TRBJ1-1	15	CASTLFGQGTTEAFF
TRBV6-5	-	TRBJ2-3	13	CASSSSVGDTQYF
TRBV5-1	TRBD1	TRBJ1-1	14	CASSAGQRNTEAFF
TRBV19	-	TRBJ2-2	12	CASSPGVGELFF
TRBV5-1	-	TRBJ2-1	15	CASLRTLGSYNEQFF
TRBV18	-	TRBJ1-2	15	CASSPAGAEAYGYTF
TRBV29-1	-	TRBJ2-7	16	CSVEDFQVTGSYEQYF
TRBV18	-	TRBJ2-7	14	CASSPRDPSYEQYF
TRBV10-3	-	TRBJ2-7	17	CAISVTSERSNPGEQYF
TRBV9	-	TRBJ1-1	14	CASSVPQGNTEAFF
TRBV20-1	TRBD1	TRBJ1-1	14	CSARVVQGDTEAFF
TRBV25-1	TRBD1	TRBJ2-3	15	CASSEYGTAGDTQYF